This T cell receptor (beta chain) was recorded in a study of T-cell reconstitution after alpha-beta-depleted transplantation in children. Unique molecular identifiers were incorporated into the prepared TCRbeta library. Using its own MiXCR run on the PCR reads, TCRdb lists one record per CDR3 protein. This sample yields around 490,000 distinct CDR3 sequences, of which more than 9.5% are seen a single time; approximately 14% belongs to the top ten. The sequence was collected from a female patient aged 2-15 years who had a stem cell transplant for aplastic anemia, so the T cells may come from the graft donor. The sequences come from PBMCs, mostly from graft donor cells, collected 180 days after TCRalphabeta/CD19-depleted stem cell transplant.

The CDR3 spells CASSVPGQGALGSTYGYTF. CDR3 sequence (DNA): TGTGCCAGCAGCGTTCCGGGACAGGGGGCGCTGGGGTCGACCTATGGCTACACCTTC. The V gene is TRBV11-2, the J gene TRBJ1-2, with 12 bases matching TRBD1. The length of the CDR3 is 19 residues. V shed 5 bases and J 4 bases; nucleotides not matched to a gene: 17. CDR1 SGHAT and CDR2 FQNNGV come from the germline V gene.